This T cell receptor beta chain was retrieved from a study of shared clonotypes between healthy human individuals. Study observations and caveats: Across subsets, estimated richness was generally greater for naive than for memory populations. Sharing across several donors was seen in 4% to 6.5% of naive CD4 clonotypes.

The J segment lost 2 bases and the V segment lost 4 bases, leaving 5 bases of the junction unmatched. There are 15 residues in the CDR3. From germline, CDR1 is SGHAT and CDR2 FQNNGV. Investigators spread the genomic DNA of each subset evenly over several immunoSEQ plates. TCRdb's table, derived via immunoSEQ multiplex PCR, lists solely in-frame clones and lacks some. The data contain 2.3 million or so clones, more than 80% of them singletons. As to this clone: No antigen is known for it.

The clonotype comes from a man aged 18-30 years in good health. Some clones in this sample may be carry-over from other donors' samples. V gene TRBV11-2 combines with J gene TRBJ1-1, with TRBD1 matching 9 bases. The sequenced material came from naive CD4+ T cells from PBMCs. Regarding subset: CD45RA+ positively selected. The CDR3 protein is CASSSGTGRNTEAFF. As DNA, the CDR3 is TGTGCCAGCAGCTCCGGGACAGGGAGAAACACTGAAGCTTTCTTT.